This T cell receptor (beta chain) was retrieved from a study of T cell responses to AZD1222 COVID-19 vaccine. Study-wide results and caveats: Baseline antibody screening turned up just a handful of seropositive AZD1222 recipients. Regions 160-218 and 743-854 dominated among vaccine-associated CD4 TCRs spanning spike. Females outnumbered males among donors, who were mostly white British; clonal diversity was possibly underestimated.

V shed 2 bases, J shed 10 bases, and the junction held 9 bases outside the gene matches. The CDR3 length is 15 residues. The germline V gene encodes CDR1 SGHVS and CDR2 FNYEAQ. Libraries were prepared by immunoSEQ multiplex PCR; TCRdb keeps only in-frame clonotypes and omits some of them. The sample has around 200,000 clones, around 90% seen once. Second doses at about 4 or about 12 weeks were pooled. As regards this clone: The antigen is not known.

Sequencing was performed on peripheral blood, taken 28 days after the second AZD1222 dose. The clonotype comes from an adult who received the AZD1222 COVID-19 vaccine. The V and J genes are TRBV7-6 and TRBJ2-1, with 9 bases fitting TRBD2. The DNA of the CDR3 is TGTGCCAGCAGCTTATGGAGCGGGAGGTTTCAGGAGCAGTTCTTC. Protein sequence: CASSLWSGRFQEQFF.